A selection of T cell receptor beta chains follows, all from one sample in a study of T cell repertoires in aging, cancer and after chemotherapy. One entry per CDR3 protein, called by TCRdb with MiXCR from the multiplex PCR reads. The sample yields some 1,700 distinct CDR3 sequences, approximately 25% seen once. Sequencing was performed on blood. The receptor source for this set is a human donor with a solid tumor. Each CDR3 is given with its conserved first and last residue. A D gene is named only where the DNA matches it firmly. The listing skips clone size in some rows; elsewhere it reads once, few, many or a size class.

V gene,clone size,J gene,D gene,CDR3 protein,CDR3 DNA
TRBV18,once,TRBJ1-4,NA,CASSPGPGDNEKLFF,TGTGCCAGCTCACCAGGACCGGGTGATAATGAAAAACTGTTTTTT
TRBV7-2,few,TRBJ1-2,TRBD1,CASSNTIPGQRTGYTF,TGTGCCAGCAGCAACACCATTCCGGGACAGAGAACTGGCTACACCTTC
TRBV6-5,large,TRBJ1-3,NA,CASRGGEAYTIYF,TGTGCCAGCCGGGGCGGGGAGGCGTACACCATATATTTT
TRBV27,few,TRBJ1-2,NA,CASSTTGFYYGYTF,TGTGCCAGCAGTACAACAGGATTTTACTATGGCTACACCTTC
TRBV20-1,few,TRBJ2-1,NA,CSARDLRSATYNEQFF,TGCAGTGCTAGAGATCTAAGGTCGGCCACCTACAATGAGCAGTTCTTC
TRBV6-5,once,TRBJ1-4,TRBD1,CASSTWEGAEKLFF,TGTGCCAGCAGTACCTGGGAGGGGGCTGAAAAACTGTTTTTT
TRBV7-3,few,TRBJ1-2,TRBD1,CASSLAGTGIHGYTF,TGTGCCAGCAGCCTCGCCGGGACAGGGATCCATGGCTACACCTTC
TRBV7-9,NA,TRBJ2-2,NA,CASSPLRTGELFF,TGTGCCAGCAGCCCCCTAAGGACCGGGGAGCTGTTTTTT
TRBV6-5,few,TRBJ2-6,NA,CASSYSNSGSGANVLTF,TGTGCCAGCAGTTACTCGAATTCGGGTTCTGGGGCCAACGTCCTGACTTTC
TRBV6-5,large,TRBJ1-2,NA,CASSRSGQVYGYTF,TGTGCCAGCAGCCGATCGGGACAAGTCTATGGCTACACCTTC
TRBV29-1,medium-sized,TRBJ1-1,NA,CSVLRDWGENTEAFF,TGCAGCGTGCTCCGCGACTGGGGGGAGAACACTGAAGCTTTCTTT
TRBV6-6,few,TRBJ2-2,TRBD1,CASSTTPGQRLNTGELFF,TGTGCCAGCAGTACAACCCCGGGACAGCGCTTGAACACCGGGGAGCTGTTTTTT
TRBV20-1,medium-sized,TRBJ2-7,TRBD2,CSASTSGSTHEQYF,TGCAGTGCTAGCACTAGCGGGAGCACCCACGAGCAGTACTTC
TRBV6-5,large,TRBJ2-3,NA,CASRKTHTDTQYF,TGTGCCAGCAGGAAGACACACACAGATACGCAGTATTTT
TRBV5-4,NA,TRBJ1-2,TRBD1,CASGASRDRAGAHYGYTF,TGTGCCAGCGGGGCGTCCCGGGACAGGGCAGGGGCTCACTATGGCTACACCTTC
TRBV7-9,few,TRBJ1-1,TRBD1,CASSLPQQGALAFF,TGTGCCAGCAGCTTACCTCAACAGGGGGCTTTAGCTTTCTTT
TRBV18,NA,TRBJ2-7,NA,CASSPRGTYEQYF,TGTGCCAGCTCACCACGAGGTACCTACGAGCAGTACTTC
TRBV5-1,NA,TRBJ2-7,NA,CASSSNYEQYF,TGCGCCAGCAGCTCCAACTACGAGCAGTACTTC
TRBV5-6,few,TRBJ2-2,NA,CASREVETGELFF,TGTGCCAGCAGAGAGGTGGAAACCGGGGAGCTGTTTTTT
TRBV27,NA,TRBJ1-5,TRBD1,CASRRQGPGEPQHF,TGTGCCAGCAGAAGACAGGGGCCGGGGGAGCCCCAGCATTTT
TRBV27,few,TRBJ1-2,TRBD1,CASSLQGSYGYTF,TGTGCCAGCAGTCTACAGGGGAGCTATGGCTACACCTTC
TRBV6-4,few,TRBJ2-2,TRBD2,CASSASGTGELFF,TGTGCCAGCAGTGCTAGCGGCACCGGGGAGCTGTTTTTT
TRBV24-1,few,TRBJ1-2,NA,CATSARPGDGYTF,TGTGCCACCAGTGCCAGGCCAGGGGATGGCTACACCTTC
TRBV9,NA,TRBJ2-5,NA,CASSLKRDFQETQYF,TGTGCCAGCAGCCTAAAACGGGACTTTCAAGAGACCCAGTACTTC
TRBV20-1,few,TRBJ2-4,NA,CSAHTDQRAKNIQYF,TGCAGTGCCCATACCGACCAACGGGCCAAAAACATTCAGTACTTC
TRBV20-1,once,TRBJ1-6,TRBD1,CSASWTGDNSHLHF,TGCAGTGCTAGCTGGACAGGAGATAATTCACACCTCCACTTT
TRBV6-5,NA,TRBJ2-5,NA,CASSYSSTGRKTQYF,TGTGCCAGCAGTTACTCATCTACAGGGAGGAAGACCCAGTACTTC
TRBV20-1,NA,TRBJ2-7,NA,CSASRTSGGEQYF,TGCAGTGCCTCGAGGACTTCTGGGGGCGAGCAGTACTTC
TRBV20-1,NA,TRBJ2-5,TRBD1,CSARDGRQGQETQYF,TGCAGTGCTAGAGATGGGAGACAGGGACAAGAGACCCAGTACTTC
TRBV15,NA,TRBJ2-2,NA,CATSRDRSSWSLGELFF,TGTGCCACCAGCAGAGATCGGTCTAGCTGGTCGCTCGGGGAGCTGTTTTTT
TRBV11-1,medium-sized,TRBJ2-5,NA,CASSDKPTGVMKTQYF,TGTGCCAGCAGCGATAAACCGACTGGGGTGATGAAGACCCAGTACTTC
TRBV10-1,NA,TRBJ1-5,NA,CASMQGRDQPQHF,TGCGCCAGCATGCAGGGGAGGGATCAGCCCCAGCATTTT
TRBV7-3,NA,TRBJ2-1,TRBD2,CASSAPASGRGHEQFF,TGTGCCAGCAGCGCCCCTGCTAGCGGGAGAGGGCATGAGCAGTTCTTC
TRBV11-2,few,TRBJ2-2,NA,CASSLLYGGTNTGELFF,TGTGCCAGCAGCTTGCTGTACGGTGGCACGAACACCGGGGAGCTGTTTTTT
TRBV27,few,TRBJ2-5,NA,CASIETQYF,TGTGCCAGCATAGAGACCCAGTACTTC
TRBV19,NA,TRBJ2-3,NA,CASSRQFTDTQYF,TGTGCCAGTAGTAGACAGTTCACAGATACGCAGTATTTT
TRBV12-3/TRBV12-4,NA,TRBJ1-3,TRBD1,CASSPFWDRGNTIYF,TGTGCCAGCAGCCCATTCTGGGACAGGGGAAACACCATATATTTT
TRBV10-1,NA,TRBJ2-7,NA,CASSPGHLYEQYF,TGCGCCAGCAGCCCCGGACACCTCTACGAGCAGTACTTC
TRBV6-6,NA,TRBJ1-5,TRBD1,CASTIGQGNQPQHF,TGTGCCAGCACTATCGGACAGGGCAATCAGCCCCAGCATTTT
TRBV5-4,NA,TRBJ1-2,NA,CASSSDGGPSYGYTF,TGTGCCAGCAGCTCGGACGGGGGCCCATCCTATGGCTACACCTTC